The 20 T cell receptor beta chains below were found in one sample sequenced in a study of regulatory T cells in long-lasting Graves disease. Time point denoted: newly diagnosed GD, antithyroid drugs for less than 3 months. TCR sequences were obtained from RNA taken from PBMCs. Library construction for TCR beta used iRepertoire HTBI primers and Arm-PCR of CDR3 regions. MiXCR, run by TCRdb on the multiplex PCR reads, gives a single entry per CDR3 protein. The sample contains some 400,000 distinct CDR3 sequences, under 15% of which appear only once. This sample was also put to use in a study of T cells in Graves' hyperthyroidism and ophthalmopathy.

The sample in question was peripheral blood mononuclear cells (PBMCs), obtained at new diagnosis, from a patient treated with antithyroid drugs. Receptor source: a woman younger than 45 with Graves disease.

This clonotype was seen more than once but under ten times. V and J are TRBV6-1 and TRBJ2-2; D uncertain. Trimming cost V 6 bases and J 6 bases, with 8 bases left between them. There are 12 residues in the CDR3. CDR1 MNHNS and CDR2 SASEGT come from the germline V gene. This CDR3 is CASSHQAGELFF. The CDR3 DNA is TGTGCCAGCAGCCATCAGGCCGGGGAGCTGTTTTTT.

This clonotype was seen repeatedly, ten times or more. The J gene is TRBJ2-7, the V gene TRBV7-9; D unclear. The CDR3 loop spans 15 amino acids. Germline-derived CDR1 and CDR2 are SEHNR and FQNEAQ (reference sequence). V was pared by 1 base and J by 7 bases, with 17 bases between. This CDR3 is CASSLELGRSREQYF. The CDR3, as DNA: TGTGCCAGCAGCTTAGAGCTCGGCCGTAGTCGAGAGCAGTACTTC.

The sample holds many counts of this clonotype. The V and J genes are TRBV3-1 and TRBJ2-3, with 9 bases that match TRBD1. Per germline, CDR1 LGHDT and CDR2 YNNKEL (reference sequence). V lost 4 bases to trimming and J lost 5 bases; unmatched junction nucleotides: 16. The length of the CDR3 is 18 residues. The CDR3 DNA is TGTGCCAGCAGCCCGAAGGGTCTGGGCGGACAGGGGAAAGATACGCAGTATTTT. Its protein product is CASSPKGLGGQGKDTQYF.

V and J are TRBV2 and TRBJ2-2, with 7 nucleotides matching TRBD2. Germline loops: CDR1 SNHLY, CDR2 FYNNEI. J gave up 2 bases and V 7 bases, and 7 bases lay outside the gene matches. The CDR3 covers 15 residues. As DNA, the CDR3 is TGTGCCAGCACCGAGGGAGGGCCTAACACCGGGGAGCTGTTTTTT. It specifies CASTEGGPNTGELFF.

The V call is TRBV15, the J call TRBJ1-2; D call uncertain. The CDR3 consists of 13 residues. CDR1 LNHNV and CDR2 YYDKDF come from the germline V gene (reference sequence). V was clipped by 4 bases and J by 7 bases, with 13 bases between them. CDR3 in amino acids: CATSIGVNSGYTF. The CDR3 DNA reads TGTGCCACCAGCATCGGCGTGAATAGTGGCTACACCTTC.

This clonotype was detected many times. The chain carries TRBV6-2 or TRBV6-3 and TRBJ1-2; possible D gene TRBD1, 5 bases. Trimming shortened V by 2 bases and J by 7 bases, and 11 bases separated the two germline ends. The CDR3 runs to 13 residues. Germline V gene data show CDR1 as MNHEY and CDR2 as SVGEGT. CDR3 region: CASSYRGVSGYTF. The CDR3 DNA reads as TGTGCCAGCAGTTACCGAGGGGTTAGTGGCTACACCTTC.

There are a few counts of this clonotype. In DNA, the CDR3 is TGCAGCGTTGCACCTAGCAGCACTAGCACAGATACGCAGTATTTT. Amino acids: CSVAPSSTSTDTQYF. The chain is built from TRBV29-1 and TRBJ2-3; tentative D call: TRBD2 (5 bases). Between the trimmed V and J ends, which lost 4 bases and 0 bases, there was a span of 14 bases. Germline V gene data show CDR1 as SQVTM and CDR2 as ANQGSEA. The CDR3 totals 15 residues.

Ten or more counts support this clonotype. The chain joins TRBV20-1 to TRBJ1-1; D gene ambiguous. Germline-derived CDR1 and CDR2 are DFQATT and SNEGSKA (reference sequence). The CDR3 covers 15 residues. V lost 5 bases and J lost 0, with 16 bases in between. The CDR3 bases are TGCAGTGCTCCTGAAGACCTTATCATGAACACTGAAGCTTTCTTT. This encodes CSAPEDLIMNTEAFF.

The sample holds many counts of this clonotype. The genes are TRBV6-1 and TRBJ2-2; 7 bases fit TRBD1. Germline V gene sequence: CDR1 MNHNS, CDR2 SASEGT. This CDR3 comprises 13 residues. V was clipped by 5 bases and J by 6 bases; unmatched bases: 3. This chain's CDR3 is CASSRQGAGELFF. The CDR3 DNA reads as TGTGCCAGCAGTCGCCAGGGGGCCGGGGAGCTGTTTTTT.

This clonotype was counted between two and nine times. This chain joins TRBV6-5 and TRBJ2-5; D might be TRBD1 (7 bases). V was pared by 2 bases and J by 4 bases, with 11 bases between. CDR1 MNHEY and CDR2 SVGAGI come from the germline V gene. CDR3 length: 14 amino acids. CDR3 in amino acids: CASSYVQGGETQYF. CDR3 nucleotides: TGTGCCAGCAGTTACGTCCAGGGGGGAGAGACCCAGTACTTC.

This clonotype was counted at least ten times. J is TRBJ2-5 and V is TRBV11-2; D may be TRBD2 (6 bases). V gave up 0 bases and J gave up 2 bases, with 10 bases separating them. Germline CDR1 reads SGHAT; CDR2 reads FQNNGV. There are 15 residues in the CDR3. Written as DNA, the CDR3 is TGTGCCAGCAGCTTAGACGGGAGTGAACAAGAGACCCAGTACTTC. Its translation is CASSLDGSEQETQYF.

This chain joins TRBV27 and TRBJ2-1, with D tentatively TRBD2 (5 bases). V was cut by 3 bases and J by 8 bases, with 14 bases left in between. CDR1 is MNHEY and CDR2 is SMNVEV in the germline V gene (reference sequence). The length of the CDR3 is 14 residues. This chain's CDR3 is CASSFREGLHEQFF. The CDR3 DNA follows: TGTGCCAGCAGTTTTCGAGAGGGCCTTCATGAGCAGTTCTTC.

In regard to this clonotype: Since a much larger clone is just one base distant, this may be a read error. The chain employs TRBV30 and TRBJ2-7; D gene unclear. The germline V gene has CDR1 GTSNPN and CDR2 SVGIG (reference sequence). The CDR3 spans 12 residues. V was trimmed by 5 bases and J by 3 bases, leaving 11 bases between them. The chain's CDR3 is CAWELVHYEQYF. CDR3 in DNA: TGTGCCTGGGAACTGGTTCACTACGAGCAGTACTTC.

This clonotype has at least ten counts. V usage is TRBV10-3 and J usage is TRBJ2-7; TRBD2 matches 11 bases. Germline CDR1 and CDR2: ENHRY and SYGVKD. The V segment lost 2 bases and the J segment 5 bases; nucleotides outside the gene matches: 5. The CDR3 totals 15 residues. CDR3 residues: CAISEGLAGHDEQYF. The CDR3 bases are TGTGCCATCAGTGAGGGACTAGCGGGTCACGACGAGCAGTACTTC.

This clonotype occurred many times. V and J are TRBV27 and TRBJ2-1; D not certain. The V end lost 10 bases, the J end lost 5 bases, and 12 bases lay between the germline ends. There are 12 residues in the CDR3. CDR1 is MNHEY, CDR2 SMNVEV, per germline (reference sequence). The CDR3 here is CAIMNGHNEQFF. CDR3 sequence (DNA): TGTGCCATCATGAACGGCCACAATGAGCAGTTCTTC.

This clonotype was detected many times. The CDR3 reads CAWSTGQGGTEAFF. CDR3 nucleotide sequence: TGTGCCTGGAGTACAGGACAGGGTGGCACTGAAGCTTTCTTT. V usage is TRBV30 and J usage is TRBJ1-1, with 8 positions matching TRBD1. V gave up 2 bases and J gave up 4 bases; unmatched junction bases: 6. Germline assignment: CDR1 GTSNPN and CDR2 SVGIG (reference sequence). This CDR3 region has 14 residues. Variable domain in full (rest from reference TRBV30 and TRBJ1-1): SQTIHQWPATLVQPVGSPLSLECTVEGTSNPNLYWYRQAAGRGLQLLFYSVGIGQISSEVPQNLSASRPQDRQFILSSKKLLLSDSGFYLCAWSTGQGGTEAFFGQGTRLTVV.

The chain employs TRBV12-3 or TRBV12-4 and TRBJ2-7, with D possibly TRBD1 on 6 matching bases. The CDR3 runs 15 residues. V lost 4 bases, J lost 0 bases, and 13 bases lay in between. The CDR3, as DNA: TGTGCCAGCAGTTCCGGGACAACCCTCTCCTACGAGCAGTACTTC. Amino acid sequence: CASSSGTTLSYEQYF.

This chain joins TRBV4-1 and TRBJ2-2; D gene ambiguous. Germline CDR1 is MGHRA and CDR2 is YSYEKL. The V gene lost 1 base and the J gene lost 4 bases, with 10 bases spanning the gap. CDR3 length equals 15 residues. The CDR3 DNA is TGCGCCAGCAGCCAAGTATCAGGAGCCACCGGGGAGCTGTTTTTT. Its protein product is CASSQVSGATGELFF.

This clonotype came up many times. The chain couples TRBV27 to TRBJ1-2, with D perhaps TRBD1 (5 bases). The CDR3 extends over 14 amino acids. Trimming pared 4 bases from V and 7 bases from J, leaving 16 bases between. Germline lookup yields CDR1 MNHEY and CDR2 SMNVEV (reference sequence). The CDR3 nucleotides read TGTGCCAGCAGTTCCGTGGGTGGGGGATCTGGCTACACCTTC. This codes for CASSSVGGGSGYTF.

This clonotype has at least ten counts. This chain joins TRBV20-1 and TRBJ1-1, with 7 bases matching TRBD1. J was trimmed by 0 bases and V by 0 bases; bases with no gene match: 4. The CDR3 covers 15 residues. The germline V gene has CDR1 DFQATT and CDR2 SNEGSKA (reference sequence). The CDR3 region has the DNA TGCAGTGCTAGAGATTCGACAGGGTTGAACACTGAAGCTTTCTTT. Residues: CSARDSTGLNTEAFF.